This T cell receptor (beta chain) stems from a study of T-cell memory formation after mild COVID-19 (dated by TCRdb to about 2021). The study in broad terms: TCR sequence clusters from the two donors were found to be largely donor specific. T-cell clones expanding and contracting after mild COVID-19 in two donors were tracked by longitudinal TCRalpha and TCRbeta repertoire sequencing. Two young, previously healthy adult volunteers, one female and one male, were included in the cohort. The research as a whole found: SARS-CoV-2 specificity was not confirmed for the second-wave clones peaking on day 37. Clones that contracted from day 15 to 85 showed balanced CD4/CD8 phenotypes, whereas a second wave of clones that expanded from day 15 to 37 leaned towards CD4+. Contracting CD4+ clones were located mainly in the CM and EM memory subsets, whereas CD8+ clones were found to be enriched in EMRA. The detection of some responding clones in pre-infection memory suggests that pre-existing cross-reactive memory T cells joined the SARS-CoV-2 response. The study included only a couple of mild cases, and larger cohorts that include severe cases with pre-infection samples were judged to be necessary.

PBMCs were isolated by Ficoll-Paque density gradient centrifugation. Sequencing was carried out with an Illumina NovaSeq 6000. Using 5'RACE with constant-segment primers, TCRalpha and TCRbeta cDNA libraries were constructed, with sample barcodes and unique molecular identifiers added in the process. RNA was extracted from every sample with Trizol reagent. Library amplification was performed in two PCR steps, and a second sample barcode and Illumina TruSeq adapters were introduced in the second step. Sequencing of the libraries was done on an Illumina NovaSeq, producing 2 x 150 bp paired-end reads. From the authors' description of their analysis: Reads were demultiplexed and collapsed into UMI-guided consensus sequences with migec v1.2.7. Using mixcr v2.1.11, the UMI consensuses were aligned to TRA and TRB V and J templates and assembled into clonotypes. Expanded or contracted clonotypes were those called significant by both edgeR and NoisET, with noise models trained on biological replicates. edgeR calls used a false discovery rate-adjusted p below 0.01 and a log2 fold-change threshold of 1. As an exploratory analysis of dynamics, PCA with hierarchical clustering was applied to max-normalized trajectories of the 1000 most abundant clonotypes. Separately sequenced CD4+ and CD8+ repertoires were used to assign a CD4 or CD8 phenotype to each responding clone. TCRdb passed the public sequencing reads through fastp at Q25 and MiXCR, retaining productive beta sequences. Rows with one shared CDR3 protein collapse into an entry with the most common genes and DNA. The V and J calls come from TCRdb's annotation, not from the publication. For this sample there are 200,000 or so distinct CDR3 sequences; 15% to 20% appear just once. In total, the top ten clones hold about 2% of the sample.

Inclusive of the bounding cysteine and phenylalanine, the CDR3 is 13 residues long. Only CDR3 DNA remains: 39 bases, in frame from the first base. The germline V gene gives CDR1 as MNHEY and CDR2 as SVGAGI. Trimming costs V 1 base and J 2 bases, and their ends lie 5 bases apart. With respect to this clonotype: The clone's antigen remains unknown. Within one base of it there is no much larger clone, and no base qualities were kept.

The V gene is TRBV6-5 and the J gene is TRBJ1-1, with the D gene too uncertain to name. This receptor was obtained from an adult woman who had mild COVID-19 (a few samples of this study predate the infection). The sample titles of this study are shuffled in the database, so cell type and time point are left out; the donor was told from shared clones. Sequencing was done on a sample of PBMCs or a T cell subset sorted from them (not recorded which). The DNA sequence reads TGTGCCAGCAGTTACTTCAGAAACACTGAAGCTTTCTTT. Its translation is CASSYFRNTEAFF.